This entry describes one T cell receptor (beta chain). Method: immunoSEQ multiplex PCR; TCRdb's copy keeps in-frame clones and lacks some. This table holds 72,000 or so clones, 85% to 95% found once. The source of the sample is a study of T cell changes during pregnancy in multiple sclerosis. The sample consisted of peripheral blood, taken in the second trimester of pregnancy. The source is a female donor with multiple sclerosis, enrolled in a pregnancy study.

CDR3 nucleotides: TGTGCCAGCAGCCAACTAGCGGGGGTAGGGGAGCAGTACTTC. Protein: CASSQLAGVGEQYF. This sequence joins TRBV5-4 and TRBJ2-7; 11 nucleotides line up with TRBD2. Per germline, CDR1 SGHNT and CDR2 YYREEE (reference sequence). V was clipped by 4 bases and J by 7 bases; unmatched bases: 7. This CDR3 is 14 amino acids long.